What follows is one T cell receptor (beta chain) and its context. The entry originates in a study of beta chain features in type 1 diabetes. What was sequenced were expressed TCRB transcripts, since all of the isolated RNA had been reverse transcribed. Method: immunoSEQ multiplex PCR; TCRdb's copy keeps in-frame clones and lacks some. In the table there are roughly 370,000 clones, approximately 15% of which are singletons. Germline V gene lookup returns CDR1 GTSNPN and CDR2 SVGIG (reference sequence). The CDR3 loop spans 13 amino acids. Trimming stripped 4 bases from V and 1 base from J, with 10 bases between.

Sequencing input: naive CD4+ T cells from blood. The clonotype comes from a man younger than 40 in good health. The V and J genes are TRBV30 and TRBJ1-2, with D tentatively TRBD1 (5 bases). As DNA, the CDR3 is TGTGCCTGGAAGATTGACAGTAACTATGGCTACACCTTC. Protein product: CAWKIDSNYGYTF. Full variable domain (missing parts from reference TRBV30 and TRBJ1-2): SQTIHQWPATLVQPVGSPLSLECTVEGTSNPNLYWYRQAAGRGLQLLFYSVGIGQISSEVPQNLSASRPQDRQFILSSKKLLLSDSGFYLCAWKIDSNYGYTFGSGTRLTVV.